This T cell receptor beta chain stems from a study of cytomegalovirus exposure and HLA in healthy donors. The PCR ran on 60 Vbeta and 13 Jbeta primers. Data came from immunoSEQ multiplex PCR; TCRdb stores just in-frame clones and leaves some out. The sample comprises some 160,000 clones, 70% to 85% of which are singletons, and about 6.8% rests with the top ten. The CDR3 extends over 18 amino acids. Germline-derived CDR1 and CDR2 are SGHVS and FQNEAQ. Trimming took 5 bases from V and 7 from J; bases not matched to a gene: 19. The specimen sequenced was PBMCs. The chain uses TRBV7-8 and TRBJ2-1; TRBD1 aligns across 8 bases. The receptor was derived from a man aged 50-59 years in good health and CMV-seropositive. The CDR3 sequence: CASSVRDRPTSATNEQFF. CDR3 nucleotides: TGTGCCAGCAGCGTCCGGGACAGGCCGACCTCTGCGACTAATGAGCAGTTCTTC.